These 25 T cell receptor beta chains originate from one sample sequenced in a study of shared clonotypes between healthy human individuals (dated by TCRdb to about 2020). The library was made by the immunoSEQ multiplex PCR assay. TCRdb's version of the immuneACCESS table is confined to in-frame rearrangements and falls short of the full clone set. An unresolved V gene accounts for under half of the shortfall where checked; the remainder is of unknown origin. Here the sample has 400,000 to 500,000 clones; roughly 85% occur a single time. Clones ranked in the top ten supply 9.5% to 15% of the sample. The specimen was PBMCs. Receptor source: a woman in her 40s in good health. Some clones in this sample may be carry-over from other donors' samples.

The chain combines TRBV10-3 with TRBJ2-3, with 9 bases lining up with TRBD1. V gave up 0 bases and J gave up 8 bases; unmatched junction bases: 12. Germline V gene lookup returns CDR1 ENHRY and CDR2 SYGVKD. The CDR3 is 17 amino acids. The CDR3 loop is CAISESRGLTQGATQYF. The CDR3 DNA reads TGTGCCATCAGTGAGTCAAGGGGACTAACACAGGGGGCTACGCAGTATTTT.

In its sample, this clone was seen once. The J gene is TRBJ2-3, the V gene TRBV11-2, with TRBD2 matching over 9 bases. The CDR3 contains 16 residues. Germline CDR1 is SGHAT and CDR2 is FQNNGV. The junction had 14 bases not matched to a gene; V was cut back by 5 bases and J by 8 bases. CDR3 sequence: CASSPIGREGMSTQYF. CDR3 DNA sequence: TGTGCCAGCAGCCCCATTGGGCGGGAGGGCATGTCTACGCAGTATTTT.

V is TRBV6-5 and J is TRBJ1-1, with unresolved D. The V gene lost 5 bases and the J gene lost 1 base, with 11 bases spanning the gap. The CDR3 is made up of 14 amino acids. Germline V lookup: CDR1 MNHEY, CDR2 SVGAGI. Here the CDR3 reads CASSRSKGNTEAFF. The CDR3 DNA reads as TGTGCCAGCAGTCGATCGAAAGGGAACACTGAAGCTTTCTTT.

The V and J genes are TRBV7-9 and TRBJ2-5; no clear D. CDR1 and CDR2 from the germline V gene are SEHNR and FQNEAQ (reference sequence). Trimming left V 8 bases short and J 5 bases short, with 9 bases between. The CDR3 is 11 residues long. CDR3: CASVRSETQYF. The CDR3 DNA reads TGTGCCAGCGTACGGTCCGAGACCCAGTACTTC.

The chain uses TRBV6-5 and TRBJ2-7; D uncertain. Trimming shortened V by 8 bases and J by 3 bases, and 17 bases separated the two germline ends. Germline loops: CDR1 MNHEY, CDR2 SVGAGI. The CDR3 has 14 amino acids. DNA of the CDR3: TGTGCCAGCCCTCCGGGTGGGCCAGACTACGAGCAGTACTTC. Encoded protein: CASPPGGPDYEQYF.

This rearrangement joins TRBV28 to TRBJ2-7; weak D call: TRBD2 (6 bases). Germline loops: CDR1 MDHEN, CDR2 SYDVKM. Trimming cost V 7 bases and J 4 bases, with 17 bases left between them. The CDR3 spans 14 residues. CDR3 amino acids: CASTTGGAGYEQYF. The CDR3, as DNA: TGTGCCAGCACTACAGGAGGGGCGGGGTACGAGCAGTACTTC.

The chain has TRBV13 and TRBJ1-3; tentatively, D is TRBD1 (6 bases). Trimming left V 2 bases short and J 3 bases short, with 26 bases between. The CDR3 covers 20 residues. Germline-derived CDR1 and CDR2 are PRHDT and FYEKMQ (reference sequence). For the CDR3, the DNA is TGTGCCAGCAGCTTATCTCTCCGGAAACGAAGGAACAGGGATGGAAACACCATATATTTT. Its protein is CASSLSLRKRRNRDGNTIYF. Combining the CDR3 with reference TRBV13 and TRBJ1-3 gives the whole variable domain AAGVIQSPRHLIKEKRETATLKCYPIPRHDTVYWYQQGPGQDPQFLISFYEKMQSDKGSIPDRFSAQQFSDYHSELNMSSLELGDSALYFCASSLSLRKRRNRDGNTIYFGEGSWLTVV.

This sequence joins TRBV5-4 and TRBJ2-7; D possibly corresponds to TRBD1 (6 bases). Germline CDR1 and CDR2: SGHNT and YYREEE (reference sequence). V was trimmed by 4 bases and J by 0 bases, leaving 11 bases between them. This CDR3 contains 14 residues. CDR3 bases: TGTGCCAGCAGCGCGACAGGAAACTCCTACGAGCAGTACTTC. Translating gives CASSATGNSYEQYF.

The chain joins TRBV11-2 to TRBJ2-1; D tentatively fits TRBD1 or TRBD2 (6 bases each). Germline CDR1 reads SGHAT; CDR2 reads FQNNGV. CDR3 length: 18 amino acids. V lost 0 bases, J lost 9 bases, and 24 bases lay in between. The chain's CDR3 is CASSLDQSWTQRGAEQFF. DNA for the CDR3: TGTGCCAGCAGCTTAGATCAATCGTGGACACAGAGGGGGGCTGAGCAGTTCTTC.

The chain has TRBV10-2 and TRBJ2-7, with D maybe TRBD1 (5 bases). V shed 4 bases and J shed 2 bases, with 12 bases lying between them. CDR1 and CDR2 (germline): WSHSY, SAAADI. The CDR3 runs 14 residues. The CDR3 nucleotides are TGCGCCAGCAGTGGAAACAGGAGAACCTACGAGCAGTACTTC. Its protein is CASSGNRRTYEQYF.

V gene TRBV9 combines with J gene TRBJ2-1, with 9 nucleotides matching TRBD2. Germline CDR1 SGDLS, CDR2 YYNGEE. The CDR3 contains 14 residues. The J segment lost 8 bases and the V segment lost 0 bases, leaving 3 bases of the junction unmatched. The CDR3: CASSVEGLADEQFF. The CDR3 nucleotides read TGTGCCAGCAGCGTAGAGGGACTAGCCGATGAGCAGTTCTTC.

This clone was seen at least ten times. The V call is TRBV6-4, the J call TRBJ2-3, with D perhaps matching TRBD1 or TRBD2 (5 bases each). The CDR3 length is 15 residues. In germline, CDR1 is MRHNA, CDR2 SNTAGT. V lost 5 bases, J lost 4 bases, and 16 bases lay in between. The CDR3 loop reads CASSPGTQGADTQYF. CDR3 coding DNA: TGTGCCAGCAGTCCCGGGACGCAAGGGGCAGATACGCAGTATTTT.

This clone was counted at least ten times. The gene calls are TRBV6-5 and TRBJ2-1, with TRBD1 as a possible D gene (5 bases). In germline, CDR1 is MNHEY, CDR2 SVGAGI. Between the trimmed V and J ends, which lost 2 bases and 6 bases, there was a span of 14 bases. The CDR3 runs to 15 residues. CDR3 coding DNA: TGTGCCAGCAGTTACAGGGGATCCTGGGCCAATGAGCAGTTCTTC. Encoded protein: CASSYRGSWANEQFF.

This clone was counted a single time. The chain combines TRBV28 with TRBJ2-5, with D possibly called TRBD1 or TRBD2 (5 bases each). Per germline, CDR1 MDHEN and CDR2 SYDVKM. The V gene lost 3 bases and the J gene lost 2 bases, with 7 bases spanning the gap. CDR3 size: 13 residues. The CDR3 DNA follows: TGTGCCAGCAGTTTTTGGGGGCAAGAGACCCAGTACTTC. Its protein is CASSFWGQETQYF.

The V call is TRBV2, the J call TRBJ2-5, with D possibly being TRBD2 (5 bases). The CDR3 totals 13 residues. V lost 6 bases to trimming and J lost 2 bases, with 10 bases between them. Germline V gene sequence: CDR1 SNHLY, CDR2 FYNNEI. The CDR3 spells CASSPREQETQYF. CDR3 coding DNA: TGTGCCAGCAGCCCCCGGGAACAAGAGACCCAGTACTTC.

The rearrangement links TRBV9 to TRBJ2-5; D uncertain. This CDR3 spans 15 amino acids. The germline CDR1 and CDR2 sequences are SGDLS and YYNGEE. Trimming stripped 3 bases from V and 6 bases from J, with 18 bases between. The CDR3 loop reads CASSAQLGTGQTQYF. CDR3 coding DNA: TGTGCCAGCAGCGCCCAACTCGGAACCGGGCAGACCCAGTACTTC.

The chain joins TRBV4-2 to TRBJ2-5; either TRBD1 or TRBD2 may supply D (7 bases each). The V gene's germline CDR1 is LGHNA and CDR2 YNFKEQ. The CDR3 is made up of 15 amino acids. The V end lost 2 bases, the J end lost 4 bases, and 14 bases lay between the germline ends. CDR3 DNA sequence: TGTGCCAGCAGCCAATCATCAGGGGGGGGAGAGACCCAGTACTTC. Protein product: CASSQSSGGGETQYF.

The V gene is TRBV28, the J gene TRBJ1-2, with D possibly matching TRBD1 (6 bases). The V gene lost 6 bases and the J gene lost 2 bases, with 19 bases spanning the gap. Germline CDR1 MDHEN, CDR2 SYDVKM. This CDR3 is built from 16 residues. CDR3 coding DNA: TGTGCCAGCAGCGAAGGGGGGGGCCACCAGAACTATGGCTACACCTTC. Translation: CASSEGGGHQNYGYTF.

The V and J genes are TRBV7-2 and TRBJ2-1, with a tentative D call TRBD1 (5 bases). With 4 bases removed from V and 7 bases from J, the gap between germline ends came to 11 bases. Germline assignment: CDR1 SGHTA and CDR2 FQGNSA. The CDR3 sequence is 13 residues long. CDR3 nucleotide sequence: TGTGCCAGCAGCTCTAGGGCAGGGAATGAGCAGTTCTTC. Its protein product is CASSSRAGNEQFF.

The rearrangement uses TRBV6-1 and TRBJ2-7, with 7 nucleotides matching TRBD1. The germline V gene has CDR1 MNHNS and CDR2 SASEGT. After removal of 6 bases from V and 5 bases from J, the junction contained 13 bases not matched to a gene. The CDR3 has 15 residues. The CDR3 nucleotides are TGTGCCAGCAGCCCTCGTGGTAGGGGGCCCCACGAGCAGTACTTC. Amino acids: CASSPRGRGPHEQYF.

This clone appeared a single time. The CDR3: CASSRTGETQYF. Written as DNA, the CDR3 is TGTGCCAGCTCACGGACGGGAGAGACCCAGTACTTC. This chain links TRBV18 with TRBJ2-5; no reliable D call. The CDR3 contains 12 residues. The V and J ends lost 4 bases and 4 bases respectively, with 7 bases between them. CDR1 is KGHSH and CDR2 is LQKENI in the germline V gene.

The CDR3: CASKGARNSGNTIYF. Written as DNA, the CDR3 is TGTGCCAGCAAGGGAGCCCGGAACTCCGGGAACACCATATATTTT. The V call is TRBV18, the J call TRBJ1-3, with D uncertain. Germline V gene lookup returns CDR1 KGHSH and CDR2 LQKENI. This CDR3 contains 15 residues. The V end lost 8 bases, the J end lost 7 bases, and 21 bases lay between the germline ends.

This clone turned up a few times. The chain couples TRBV23-1 to TRBJ1-5, with D unresolved. TRBV23-1 is an ORF; its function is uncertain. The germline V and J ends were trimmed by 6 bases and 8 bases, with 8 bases remaining between them. The CDR3 covers 11 residues. This chain's CDR3 is CASSPREPQHF. The CDR3 bases are TGCGCCAGCAGCCCTCGGGAGCCCCAGCATTTT.

This clone was found many times. The sample has other DNA sequences that encode this CDR3 too. The rearrangement links TRBV19 to TRBJ1-2, with D uncertain. Germline V gene lookup returns CDR1 LNHDA and CDR2 SQIVND (reference sequence). V lost 3 bases and J 2 bases, leaving 10 bases between the germline ends. CDR3 length: 14 amino acids. In nucleotides, the CDR3 is TGTGCCAGTAGTATCCCAGGACTGAACTATGGCTACACCTTC. It specifies CASSIPGLNYGYTF.

This rearrangement joins TRBV7-2 to TRBJ2-1; TRBD2 matches at 9 bases. The V gene end was trimmed by 1 base and the J gene end by 7 bases; junction bases not matched to a gene: 8. The CDR3 has 16 amino acids. The V gene's germline CDR1 is SGHTA and CDR2 FQGNSA. CDR3 sequence (DNA): TGTGCCAGCAGCTTAGGGTTGGCGGGAGGGCTAAATGAGCAGTTCTTC. Amino acids: CASSLGLAGGLNEQFF. Based on the CDR3 plus reference TRBV7-2 and TRBJ2-1, the full variable domain is GAGVSQSPSNKVTEKGKDVELRCDPISGHTALYWYRQSLGQGLEFLIYFQGNSAPDKSGLPSDRFSAERTGGSVSTLTIQRTQQEDSAVYLCASSLGLAGGLNEQFFGPGTRLTVL.